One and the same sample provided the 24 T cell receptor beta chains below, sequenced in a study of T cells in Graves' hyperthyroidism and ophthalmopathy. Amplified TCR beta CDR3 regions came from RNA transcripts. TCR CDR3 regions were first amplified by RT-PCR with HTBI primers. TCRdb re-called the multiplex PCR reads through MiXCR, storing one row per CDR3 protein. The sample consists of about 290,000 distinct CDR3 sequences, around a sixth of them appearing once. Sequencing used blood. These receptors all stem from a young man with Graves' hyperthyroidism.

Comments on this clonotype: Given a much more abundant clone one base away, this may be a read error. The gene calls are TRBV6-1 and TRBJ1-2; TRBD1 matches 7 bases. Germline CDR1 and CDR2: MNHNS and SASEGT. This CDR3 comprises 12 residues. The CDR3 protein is CTSSQGQYGYTF. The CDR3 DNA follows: TGTACCAGCAGCCAGGGACAGTATGGCTACACCTTC.

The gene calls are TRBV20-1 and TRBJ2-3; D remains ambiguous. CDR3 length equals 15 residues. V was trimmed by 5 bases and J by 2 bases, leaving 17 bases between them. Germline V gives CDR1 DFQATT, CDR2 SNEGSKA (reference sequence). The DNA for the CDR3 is TGCAGTGCTCGAACCCCCACGACCAACACAGATACGCAGTATTTT. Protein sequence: CSARTPTTNTDTQYF.

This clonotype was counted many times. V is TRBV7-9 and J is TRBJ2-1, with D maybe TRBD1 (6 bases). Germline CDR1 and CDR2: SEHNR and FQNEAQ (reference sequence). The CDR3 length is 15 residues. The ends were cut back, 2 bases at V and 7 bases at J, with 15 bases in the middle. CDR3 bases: TGTGCCAGCAGCTTACCGGGACACCGGGGAAATGAGCAGTTCTTC. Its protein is CASSLPGHRGNEQFF.

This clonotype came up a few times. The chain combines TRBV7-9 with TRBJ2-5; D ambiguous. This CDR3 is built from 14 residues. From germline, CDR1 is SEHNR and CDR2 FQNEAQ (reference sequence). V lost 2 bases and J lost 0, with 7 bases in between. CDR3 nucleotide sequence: TGTGCCAGCAGCTTAACACGGGACCAAGAGACCCAGTACTTC. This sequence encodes CASSLTRDQETQYF.

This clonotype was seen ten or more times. In DNA, the CDR3 is TGTGCCAGCAGTTTAATCCGGGGAAGGGAAGCTTTCTTT. The encoded protein is CASSLIRGREAFF. The V call is TRBV27, the J call TRBJ1-1; the D is unclear. V dropped 2 bases and J dropped 8 bases, with 12 bases sitting between them. In germline, CDR1 is MNHEY, CDR2 SMNVEV (reference sequence). CDR3 length: 13 residues.

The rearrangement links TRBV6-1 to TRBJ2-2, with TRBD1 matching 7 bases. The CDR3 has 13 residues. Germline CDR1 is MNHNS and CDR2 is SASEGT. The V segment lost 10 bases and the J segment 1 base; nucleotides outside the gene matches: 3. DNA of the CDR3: TGTGCCATCGGGACAGAGAACACCGGGGAGCTGTTTTTT. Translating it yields CAIGTENTGELFF.

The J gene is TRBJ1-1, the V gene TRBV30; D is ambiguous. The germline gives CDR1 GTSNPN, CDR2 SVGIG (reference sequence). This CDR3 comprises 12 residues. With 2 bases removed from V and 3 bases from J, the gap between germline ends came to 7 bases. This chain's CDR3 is CAWSRRDTEAFF. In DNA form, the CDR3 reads TGTGCCTGGAGTCGGAGAGACACTGAAGCTTTCTTT.

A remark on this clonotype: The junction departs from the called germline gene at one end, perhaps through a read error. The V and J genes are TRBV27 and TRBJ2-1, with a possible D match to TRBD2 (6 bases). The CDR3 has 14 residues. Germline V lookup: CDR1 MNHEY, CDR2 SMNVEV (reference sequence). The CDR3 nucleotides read TGTGCCAGCAGTTTAGCGGGGCTAGGCAATGAGCAGTCCTTC. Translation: CASSLAGLGNEQSF.

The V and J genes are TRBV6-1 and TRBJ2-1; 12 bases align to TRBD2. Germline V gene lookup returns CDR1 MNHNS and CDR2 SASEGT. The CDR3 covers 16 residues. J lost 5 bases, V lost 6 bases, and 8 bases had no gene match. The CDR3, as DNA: TGTGCCAGCAGAAGACGGACTAGCGGGATGGACAATGAGCAGTTCTTC. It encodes CASRRRTSGMDNEQFF.

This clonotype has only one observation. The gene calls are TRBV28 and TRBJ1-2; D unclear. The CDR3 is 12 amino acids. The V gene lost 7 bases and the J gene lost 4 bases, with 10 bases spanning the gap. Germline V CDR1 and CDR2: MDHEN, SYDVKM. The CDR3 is CASTQVSYGYTF. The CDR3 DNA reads TGTGCCAGCACTCAGGTTTCCTATGGCTACACCTTC.

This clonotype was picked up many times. The CDR3 nucleotides are TGCAGCGCTGACACTGAAGCTTTCTTT. This translates into CSADTEAFF. The gene calls are TRBV29-1 and TRBJ1-1, with D unresolved. This CDR3 comprises 9 residues. Trimming pared 7 bases from V and 3 bases from J, leaving 3 bases between. The germline CDR1 and CDR2 sequences are SQVTM and ANQGSEA.

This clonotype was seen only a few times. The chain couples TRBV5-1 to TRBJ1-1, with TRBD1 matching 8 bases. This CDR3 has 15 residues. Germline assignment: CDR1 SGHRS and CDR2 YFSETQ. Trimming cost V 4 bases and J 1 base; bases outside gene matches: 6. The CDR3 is CASSLAGQGNTEAFF. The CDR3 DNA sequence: TGCGCCAGCAGCCTGGCCGGACAGGGGAACACTGAAGCTTTCTTT. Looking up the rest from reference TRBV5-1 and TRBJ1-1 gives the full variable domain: KAGVTQTPRYLIKTRGQQVTLSCSPISGHRSVSWYQQTPGQGLQFLFEYFSETQRNKGNFPGRFSGRQFSNSRSEMNVSTLELGDSALYLCASSLAGQGNTEAFFGQGTRLTVV.

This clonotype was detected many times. The CDR3 bases are TGCAGTGCTCCGGGGGGGGGAAACATTCAGTACTTC. Translation: CSAPGGGNIQYF. V is TRBV20-1 and J is TRBJ2-4, with 8 bases matching TRBD2. With V trimmed by 5 bases and J by 6 bases, 3 bases remained unmatched. This CDR3 region has 12 residues. Germline V lookup: CDR1 DFQATT, CDR2 SNEGSKA (reference sequence).

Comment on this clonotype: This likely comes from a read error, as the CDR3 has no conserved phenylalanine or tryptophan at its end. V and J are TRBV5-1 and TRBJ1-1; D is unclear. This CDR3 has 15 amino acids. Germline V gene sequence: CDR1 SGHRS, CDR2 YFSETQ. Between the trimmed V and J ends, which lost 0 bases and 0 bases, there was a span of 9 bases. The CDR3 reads CASSLATGLNTEAFV. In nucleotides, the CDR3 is TGCGCCAGCAGCTTGGCCACGGGTTTGAACACTGAAGCTTTCGTT.

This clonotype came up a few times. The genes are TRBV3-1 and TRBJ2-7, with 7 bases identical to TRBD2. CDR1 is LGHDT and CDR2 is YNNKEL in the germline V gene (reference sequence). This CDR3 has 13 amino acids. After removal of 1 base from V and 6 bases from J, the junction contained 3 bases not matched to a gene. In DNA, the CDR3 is TGTGCCAGCAGCCAAGCGAGCGGGGTCGAGCAGTACTTC. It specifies CASSQASGVEQYF.

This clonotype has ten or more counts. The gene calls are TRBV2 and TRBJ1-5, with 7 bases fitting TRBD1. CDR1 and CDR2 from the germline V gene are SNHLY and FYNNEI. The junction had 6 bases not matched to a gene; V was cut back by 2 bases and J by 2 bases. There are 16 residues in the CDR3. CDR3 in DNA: TGTGCCAGCAGTGAAAGGGGGCTGTATGGCAATCAGCCCCAGCATTTT. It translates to CASSERGLYGNQPQHF. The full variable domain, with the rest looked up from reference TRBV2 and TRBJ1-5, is EPEVTQTPSHQVTQMGQEVILRCVPISNHLYFYWYRQILGQKVEFLVSFYNNEISEKSEIFDDQFSVERPDGSNFTLKIRSTKLEDSAMYFCASSERGLYGNQPQHFGDGTRLSIL.

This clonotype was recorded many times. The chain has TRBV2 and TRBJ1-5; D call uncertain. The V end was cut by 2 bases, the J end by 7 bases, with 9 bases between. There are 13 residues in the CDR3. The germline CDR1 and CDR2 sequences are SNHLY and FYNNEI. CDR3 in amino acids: CASSETQGQPQHF. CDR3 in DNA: TGTGCCAGCAGTGAAACGCAAGGCCAGCCCCAGCATTTT.

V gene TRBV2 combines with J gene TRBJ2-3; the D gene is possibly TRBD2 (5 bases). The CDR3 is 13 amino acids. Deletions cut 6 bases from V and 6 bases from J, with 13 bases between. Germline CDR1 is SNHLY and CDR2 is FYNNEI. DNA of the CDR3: TGTGCCAGCAGGGCGACTAACCTGGATACGCAGTATTTT. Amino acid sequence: CASRATNLDTQYF.

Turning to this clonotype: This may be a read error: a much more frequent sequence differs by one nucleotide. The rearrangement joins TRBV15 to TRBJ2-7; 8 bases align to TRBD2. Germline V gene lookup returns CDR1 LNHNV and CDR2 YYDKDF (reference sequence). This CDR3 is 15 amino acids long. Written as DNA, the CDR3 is TGTGCCATCAGCAGAAGAGCGGGAGTAGTGAGTGAGCAGTACTTC. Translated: CAISRRAGVVSEQYF.

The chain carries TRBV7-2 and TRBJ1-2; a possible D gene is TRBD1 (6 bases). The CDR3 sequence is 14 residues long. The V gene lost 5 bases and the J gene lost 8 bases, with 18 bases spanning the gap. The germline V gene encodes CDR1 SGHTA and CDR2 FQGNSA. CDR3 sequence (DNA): TGTGCCAGCAGCCGTCAACAGGGTGATTGGGGCTACACCTTC. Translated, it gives CASSRQQGDWGYTF.

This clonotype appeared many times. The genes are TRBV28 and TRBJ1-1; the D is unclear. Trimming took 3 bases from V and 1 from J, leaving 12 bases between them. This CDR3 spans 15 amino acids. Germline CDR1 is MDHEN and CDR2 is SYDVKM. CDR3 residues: CASSFSPDQNTEAFF. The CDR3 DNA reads TGTGCCAGCAGTTTCTCCCCTGACCAGAACACTGAAGCTTTCTTT.

The CDR3 DNA sequence: TGTGCCAGCAGCTTAGAACAGGGGGACGAGCAGTACTTC. Its protein is CASSLEQGDEQYF. The genes are TRBV7-3 and TRBJ2-7, with TRBD1 matching 8 bases. The V gene end was trimmed by 2 bases and the J gene end by 5 bases; junction bases not matched to a gene: 2. Germline V lookup: CDR1 SGHTA, CDR2 FQGTGA. The CDR3 is 13 amino acids.

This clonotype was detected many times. The CDR3 spells CASSLDAGGADTQYF. CDR3 DNA: TGTGCCAGCAGCTTGGATGCGGGGGGGGCAGATACGCAGTATTTT. V gene TRBV5-6 combines with J gene TRBJ2-3; 9 nucleotides align to TRBD2. V lost 0 bases, J lost 4 bases, and 3 bases stayed unmatched. The CDR3 has 15 amino acids. The germline gives CDR1 SGHDT, CDR2 YYEEEE.

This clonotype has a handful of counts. This CDR3 is CASSAPTGGEDNEQFF. The CDR3 nucleotides are TGTGCCAGTAGTGCCCCGACAGGGGGCGAGGACAATGAGCAGTTCTTC. The gene calls are TRBV19 and TRBJ2-1; 10 bases match TRBD1. This CDR3 contains 16 residues. The germline CDR1 and CDR2 sequences are LNHDA and SQIVND (reference sequence). The V and J ends lost 5 bases and 5 bases, in that order; junction bases with no gene match: 9. The full variable domain, in which reference TRBV19 and TRBJ2-1 provide the parts outside the CDR3, is DGGITQSPKYLFRKEGQNVTLSCEQNLNHDAMYWYRQDPGQGLRLIYYSQIVNDFQKGDIAEGYSVSREKKESFPLTVTSAQKNPTAFYLCASSAPTGGEDNEQFFGPGTRLTVL.